This TCR beta chain was documented in a study of blood T cells in healthy people across ages. The authors ran a second PCR of roughly 6 to 12 cycles using a sample-barcoded 5' primer and a J-beta primer mix. Sequencing recovered at least 3 million CDR3-containing paired-end reads from each sample. Each CDR3 protein gets one entry after TCRdb re-called the 5' RACE reads with MiXCR. The repertoire holds about 1.6 million distinct CDR3 sequences, with roughly 32% as singletons. The sample was blood. The source is a woman in her 30s in good health.

CDR3 residues: CASSTSAGGSVYEQYF. The CDR3 nucleotides are TGTGCCAGCAGTACCTCCGCAGGGGGTTCAGTATACGAGCAGTACTTC. The chain recombines TRBV27 with TRBJ2-7; 7 nucleotides align to TRBD1. Germline-derived CDR1 and CDR2 are MNHEY and SMNVEV (reference sequence). Losses at the gene ends were 5 bases for V and 4 bases for J; bases not matched to a gene: 14. The CDR3 length is 16 residues.